A selection of T cell receptor beta chains follows, all from one sample in a study of CD8+CD57+ T cells in acquired aplastic anemia. TCRdb redid the calling of the reads with MiXCR, one entry per CDR3 protein. The top ten clones hold 2.9% of a sample with roughly 180,000 distinct CDR3 sequences, just over 45% of them seen once. Source material: sorted CD4+, CD8+, or CD8+CD57+ T cells (not recorded which) from PBMCs. Receptors originate from a human donor in good health. The CDR3 runs from the conserved cysteine through the conserved F or W. D genes are given only for firm matches. Clone size appears in some rows only: once, few, many, or a class for an expanded clone.

size: -
V: TRBV10-1
length: 12
D: -
J: TRBJ1-5
CDR3: CASSDEIQPQHF
DNA: TGCGCCAGCAGTGACGAGATCCAGCCCCAGCATTTT

size: many
V: TRBV5-1
length: 16
D: -
J: TRBJ2-3
CDR3: CASSIRQVANTDTQYF
DNA: TGCGCCAGCAGCATTCGACAGGTTGCCAACACAGATACGCAGTATTTT

size: medium-sized
V: TRBV29-1
length: 13
D: TRBD2
J: TRBJ2-7
CDR3: CSASGLSSYEQYF
DNA: TGCAGCGCTAGCGGGCTAAGCTCCTACGAGCAGTACTTC

size: -
V: TRBV19
length: 15
D: TRBD1
J: TRBJ2-7
CDR3: CASSIRDRAGYEQYF
DNA: TGTGCCAGTAGTATCCGGGACAGGGCTGGGTACGAGCAGTACTTC

size: -
V: TRBV7-3
length: 15
D: TRBD1
J: TRBJ2-2
CDR3: CASSLSDRAAGELFF
DNA: TGTGCCAGCAGCTTATCGGACAGGGCGGCCGGGGAGCTGTTTTTT

size: -
V: TRBV10-3
length: 13
D: TRBD1
J: TRBJ2-7
CDR3: CATRDRETYEQYF
DNA: TGTGCCACCCGGGACAGGGAGACATACGAGCAGTACTTC

size: many
V: TRBV15
length: 14
D: -
J: TRBJ1-1
CDR3: CATSRAIMNTEAFF
DNA: TGTGCCACCAGCAGAGCCATCATGAACACTGAAGCTTTCTTT

size: few
V: TRBV29-1
length: 15
D: -
J: TRBJ1-1
CDR3: CSVPRVWEGDTEAFF
DNA: TGCAGCGTTCCTCGGGTTTGGGAGGGAGACACTGAAGCTTTCTTT

size: many
V: TRBV7-8
length: 12
D: -
J: TRBJ1-1
CDR3: CASSRTKAEAFF
DNA: TGTGCCAGCAGCCGTACTAAGGCTGAAGCTTTCTTT

size: many
V: TRBV5-1
length: 14
D: TRBD1
J: TRBJ2-1
CDR3: CASSRDRGTNEQFF
DNA: TGCGCCAGCAGCCGGGACAGGGGGACTAATGAGCAGTTCTTC

size: -
V: TRBV7-6
length: 14
D: TRBD1
J: TRBJ2-7
CDR3: CASSDRQGNYEQYF
DNA: TGTGCCAGCAGCGACCGACAGGGAAACTACGAGCAGTACTTC

size: many
V: TRBV9
length: 15
D: TRBD1
J: TRBJ2-7
CDR3: CASSPRQGQAGKQYF
DNA: TGTGCCAGCAGCCCACGACAGGGCCAGGCTGGGAAGCAGTACTTC

size: -
V: TRBV9
length: 11
D: -
J: TRBJ2-2
CDR3: CASSVAGELFF
DNA: TGTGCCAGCAGCGTAGCCGGGGAGCTGTTTTTT

size: many
V: TRBV19
length: 15
D: -
J: TRBJ1-5
CDR3: CASSMVGRGYQPQHF
DNA: TGTGCCAGTAGTATGGTGGGCAGGGGATATCAGCCCCAGCATTTT

size: many
V: TRBV7-9
length: 14
D: TRBD1
J: TRBJ1-6
CDR3: CASSFRTGDSPLHF
DNA: TGTGCCAGCAGCTTTCGTACAGGGGATTCACCCCTCCACTTT

size: -
V: TRBV2
length: 14
D: TRBD1
J: TRBJ1-4
CDR3: CASSERQTGEKLFF
DNA: TGTGCCAGCAGTGAACGGCAAACAGGGGAGAAACTGTTTTTT

size: many
V: TRBV5-1
length: 15
D: -
J: TRBJ2-5
CDR3: CASSSGDRAQETQYF
DNA: TGCGCCAGCAGCTCGGGGGACAGAGCCCAAGAGACCCAGTACTTC

size: -
V: TRBV2
length: 14
D: -
J: TRBJ2-5
CDR3: CAMGPSAFQETQYF
DNA: TGTGCCATGGGACCGAGCGCTTTCCAAGAGACCCAGTACTTC

size: few
V: TRBV30
length: 12
D: TRBD1
J: TRBJ1-2
CDR3: CAWTRGARGYTF
DNA: TGTGCCTGGACCAGGGGGGCGAGGGGCTACACCTTC

size: many
V: TRBV5-5
length: 14
D: -
J: TRBJ1-1
CDR3: CASSLGSRGTEAFF
DNA: TGTGCCAGCAGCTTGGGTTCACGAGGGACTGAAGCTTTCTTT

size: many
V: TRBV9
length: 14
D: TRBD1
J: TRBJ1-4
CDR3: CASSVGTVNEKLFF
DNA: TGTGCCAGCAGCGTGGGGACAGTTAATGAAAAACTGTTTTTT

size: -
V: TRBV25-1
length: 13
D: TRBD2
J: TRBJ2-1
CDR3: CATGGGIYNEQFF
DNA: TGTGCCACGGGAGGCGGAATTTACAATGAGCAGTTCTTC

size: -
V: TRBV19
length: 13
D: TRBD1
J: TRBJ1-2
CDR3: CASRLQGAKGYTF
DNA: TGTGCCAGTAGGTTACAGGGGGCGAAAGGCTACACCTTC

size: many
V: TRBV10-3
length: 14
D: -
J: TRBJ2-2
CDR3: CAISSSPGTGELFF
DNA: TGTGCCATCAGTTCATCTCCGGGCACCGGGGAGCTGTTTTTT

size: few
V: TRBV5-6
length: 14
D: -
J: TRBJ2-1
CDR3: CASSLEGARNEQFF
DNA: TGTGCCAGCAGCTTGGAAGGGGCTCGCAATGAGCAGTTCTTC

size: -
V: TRBV10-3
length: 14
D: -
J: TRBJ2-7
CDR3: CAIRYSSGSYEQYF
DNA: TGTGCCATCAGGTACAGTTCCGGCTCCTACGAGCAGTACTTC

size: -
V: TRBV30
length: 14
D: -
J: TRBJ2-5
CDR3: CAWSSTAGRETQYF
DNA: TGTGCCTGGAGTTCAACAGCTGGCCGGGAGACCCAGTACTTC

size: many
V: TRBV19
length: 14
D: -
J: TRBJ1-2
CDR3: CASSRLGDNYGYTF
DNA: TGTGCCAGTAGCCGCCTGGGGGATAACTATGGCTACACCTTC

size: -
V: TRBV7-9
length: 14
D: TRBD1
J: TRBJ1-2
CDR3: CASSLGTANSGYTF
DNA: TGTGCCAGCAGCCTGGGGACAGCAAACTCTGGCTACACCTTC

size: many
V: TRBV12-3/TRBV12-4
length: 13
D: -
J: TRBJ2-7
CDR3: CASSLRDTGEQYF
DNA: TGTGCCAGCAGTCTCCGGGACACCGGGGAGCAGTACTTC

size: -
V: TRBV11-2
length: 17
D: -
J: TRBJ1-6
CDR3: CASSLKGLSSYNSPLHF
DNA: TGTGCCAGCAGCCTAAAGGGACTGAGCTCCTATAATTCACCCCTCCACTTT

size: -
V: TRBV26
length: 15
D: -
J: TRBJ2-2
CDR3: CAWKGLAANTGELFF
DNA: TGTGCCTGGAAGGGACTAGCGGCAAACACCGGGGAGCTGTTTTTT

size: many
V: TRBV6-5
length: 15
D: TRBD1
J: TRBJ2-5
CDR3: CASSYSGQGEETQYF
DNA: TGTGCCAGCAGTTACTCGGGACAGGGTGAAGAGACCCAGTACTTC

size: -
V: TRBV19
length: 12
D: TRBD1
J: TRBJ2-1
CDR3: CASSTTGVEQFF
DNA: TGTGCCAGTAGTACGACAGGGGTCGAGCAGTTCTTC

size: -
V: TRBV12-3/TRBV12-4
length: 13
D: -
J: TRBJ1-5
CDR3: CASSSGFGQPQHF
DNA: TGTGCCAGCAGTTCAGGGTTCGGGCAGCCCCAGCATTTT

size: -
V: TRBV6-5
length: 14
D: -
J: TRBJ1-4
CDR3: CASRYEQGGEKLFF
DNA: TGTGCCAGCAGATACGAACAGGGAGGTGAAAAACTGTTTTTT

size: many
V: TRBV5-1
length: 13
D: -
J: TRBJ1-1
CDR3: CASSPVGGTEAFF
DNA: TGCGCCAGCAGCCCGGTGGGAGGGACTGAAGCTTTCTTT

size: many
V: TRBV6-1
length: 14
D: -
J: TRBJ2-7
CDR3: CASSQGERPYEQYF
DNA: TGTGCCAGCAGCCAAGGGGAAAGGCCCTACGAGCAGTACTTC

size: -
V: TRBV20-1
length: 13
D: -
J: TRBJ2-3
CDR3: CSARVPPADTQYF
DNA: TGCAGTGCTAGAGTGCCCCCAGCAGATACGCAGTATTTT

size: many
V: TRBV2
length: 16
D: -
J: TRBJ2-7
CDR3: CASSEAGPGQAYEQYF
DNA: TGTGCCAGCAGTGAAGCAGGGCCAGGGCAAGCCTACGAGCAGTACTTC

size: many
V: TRBV5-1
length: 15
D: -
J: TRBJ2-2
CDR3: CASSLDGGPTGELFF
DNA: TGCGCCAGCAGCTTGGATGGGGGACCCACCGGGGAGCTGTTTTTT

size: -
V: TRBV25-1
length: 16
D: TRBD1
J: TRBJ2-7
CDR3: CASSESGQGRSYEQYF
DNA: TGTGCCAGCAGTGAAAGCGGACAGGGTCGCTCCTACGAGCAGTACTTC

size: once
V: TRBV29-1
length: 12
D: -
J: TRBJ2-3
CDR3: CSVVTGGDTQYF
DNA: TGCAGCGTTGTGACAGGAGGAGATACGCAGTATTTT

size: -
V: TRBV15
length: 17
D: TRBD2
J: TRBJ2-7
CDR3: CATSRSYTSGSSYEQYF
DNA: TGTGCCACCAGCAGATCCTACACTAGCGGGAGCTCCTACGAGCAGTACTTC

size: -
V: TRBV10-3
length: 12
D: -
J: TRBJ2-1
CDR3: CAIKGSYNEQFF
DNA: TGTGCCATCAAGGGCTCCTACAATGAGCAGTTCTTC

size: many
V: TRBV4-1
length: 18
D: TRBD1
J: TRBJ1-2
CDR3: CASSQGVLRDSQRPGYTF
DNA: TGCGCCAGCAGCCAAGGGGTTCTCCGGGACAGTCAACGGCCGGGCTACACCTTC